This T cell receptor beta chain was documented in a study of beta chain features in type 1 diabetes. J gave up 3 bases and V 3 bases, and 1 base lay outside the gene matches. This CDR3 contains 13 residues. CDR1 and CDR2 from the germline V gene are LGHNA and YSLEER. Only a few counts were recorded for this clone. The antigen remains unidentified. This likely traces to a read error, being one base from a far larger clone. Other DNA sequences in the same sample also yield this CDR3. Points from the study as a whole: For type 1 diabetes patients, VDJ junctions showed fewer insertions and more deletions.

Investigators reverse transcribed all isolated RNA, so they sequenced expressed TCRB transcripts. Method: immunoSEQ multiplex PCR; TCRdb's copy keeps in-frame clones and lacks some. The sample consists of about 290,000 clones, about 8.5% of them appearing once. Sequences were obtained from central memory CD4+ T cells from blood. The TCR was taken from a woman between 18 and 29 years old in good health. The rearrangement links TRBV4-3 to TRBJ2-7; 8 nucleotides line up with TRBD1. The CDR3 DNA reads as TGCGCCAGCAGCCACGGACAGGGCTACGAGCAGTACTTC. It specifies CASSHGQGYEQYF.